Below, 10 T cell receptor beta chains from the same sample are listed, as sequenced in a study of blood T cell repertoires in COVID-19. Method: immunoSEQ multiplex PCR; TCRdb's copy keeps in-frame clones and lacks some. The repertoire holds roughly 25,000 clones, with around 86% as singletons. The specimen sequenced was peripheral blood. The receptors were sampled from a woman older than 75 with acute or convalescent COVID-19.

The V call is TRBV5-1, the J call TRBJ1-1; unclear D gene. The CDR3 length is 15 residues. The germline CDR1 and CDR2 sequences are SGHRS and YFSETQ. Trimming took 4 bases from V and 1 from J, leaving 14 bases between them. The CDR3: CASSMFGVENTEAFF. The CDR3 nucleotides are TGCGCCAGCAGCATGTTTGGAGTCGAGAACACTGAAGCTTTCTTT.

The rearrangement uses TRBV10-2 and TRBJ2-1; 14 nucleotides agree with TRBD2. The CDR3 length is 18 residues. Germline V lookup: CDR1 WSHSY, CDR2 SAAADI. V lost 11 bases to trimming and J lost 6 bases; unmatched junction nucleotides: 18. The CDR3 region is CAATSGTSGRSAGNEQFF. As DNA, the CDR3 is TGCGCCGCAACCTCCGGGACTAGCGGGAGAAGTGCTGGCAATGAGCAGTTCTTC.

The V call is TRBV14, the J call TRBJ1-1; D possibly corresponds to TRBD1 (6 bases). This CDR3 region has 15 residues. V dropped 6 bases and J dropped 2 bases, with 16 bases sitting between them. Germline V gene sequence: CDR1 SGHDN, CDR2 FVKESK. The CDR3 nucleotides are TGTGCCAGCAGTCAAACTCAGGGGAAAAACACTGAAGCTTTCTTT. This encodes CASSQTQGKNTEAFF.

V gene TRBV7-2 combines with J gene TRBJ2-7; D ambiguous. Germline values: CDR1 SGHTA, CDR2 FQGNSA. The V and J ends lost 3 bases and 5 bases respectively, with 5 bases between them. The CDR3 covers 11 residues. CDR3 region: CASSFGDEQYF. The CDR3 DNA sequence: TGTGCCAGCAGCTTTGGAGACGAGCAGTACTTC.

The V gene is TRBV7-2, the J gene TRBJ2-6, with a possible D match to TRBD1 (6 bases). The germline CDR1 and CDR2 sequences are SGHTA and FQGNSA. CDR3 length: 17 amino acids. The V end lost 5 bases, the J end lost 1 base, and 15 bases lay between the germline ends. The CDR3 region is CASSKVPTGSGANVLTF. DNA of the CDR3: TGTGCCAGCAGCAAGGTCCCCACAGGGTCTGGGGCCAACGTCCTGACTTTC.

This rearrangement joins TRBV5-1 to TRBJ1-1, with 8 bases aligning to TRBD1. The CDR3 loop spans 16 amino acids. Germline V gene data show CDR1 as SGHRS and CDR2 as YFSETQ. Trimming at V came to 1 base and at J to 1 base, leaving 6 bases not matched to a gene. The CDR3 sequence: CASSLSQTGANTEAFF. The CDR3 bases are TGCGCCAGCAGCTTGTCCCAGACAGGGGCGAACACTGAAGCTTTCTTT.

DNA of the CDR3: TGTGCCAGCAGTCCTCTTGGGGCGGGGGCGAACACCGGGGAGCTGTTTTTT. Amino acids: CASSPLGAGANTGELFF. The rearrangement joins TRBV5-4 to TRBJ2-2, with TRBD2 matching 7 bases. The ends lost 5 bases at V and 0 bases at J; junction bases unmatched: 10. The CDR3 has 17 amino acids. Germline lookup yields CDR1 SGHNT and CDR2 YYREEE (reference sequence). The whole variable domain, remainder taken from reference TRBV5-4 and TRBJ2-2, is ETGVTQSPTHLIKTRGQQVTLRCSSQSGHNTVSWYQQALGQGPQFIFQYYREEENGRGNFPPRFSGLQFPNYSSELNVNALELDDSALYLCASSPLGAGANTGELFFGEGSRLTVL.

This clone was recorded only once. The rearrangement joins TRBV14 to TRBJ2-3; TRBD2 might be the D (6 bases). Trimming removed 0 bases from V and 0 bases from J, with 10 bases in between. The CDR3 spans 16 residues. In germline, CDR1 is SGHDN, CDR2 FVKESK. For the CDR3, the DNA is TGTGCCAGCAGCCAAGATCTCGGAGGGAGCACAGATACGCAGTATTTT. Protein product: CASSQDLGGSTDTQYF.

The chain combines TRBV29-1 with TRBJ1-1, with 8 bases fitting TRBD1. J lost 2 bases, V lost 4 bases, and 6 bases had no gene match. CDR3 size: 14 residues. From germline, CDR1 is SQVTM and CDR2 ANQGSEA. The CDR3 nucleotides read TGCAGCGTTGGTGGAGACAGGGGAAACACTGAAGCTTTCTTT. Protein sequence: CSVGGDRGNTEAFF.

The chain recombines TRBV9 with TRBJ2-1; D is unresolved. The CDR3 runs 15 residues. Germline loops: CDR1 SGDLS, CDR2 YYNGEE. Trimming removed 1 base at V and 2 bases at J, with 10 bases between. CDR3: CASSVSPGTYNEQFF. The CDR3 DNA sequence: TGTGCCAGCAGCGTATCCCCGGGTACCTACAATGAGCAGTTCTTC.